The clone carrying this TCR beta chain showed up just a few times. The target antigen is unknown. The isolated RNA, all of it, was reverse transcribed, so expressed TCRB transcripts were what got sequenced. Reads from naive, central memory and regulatory T cell samples averaged roughly 3.8 million. Sequencing was performed with immunoSEQ multiplex PCR; in TCRdb, only in-frame clones are kept and a portion is missing. Of more than 550,000 clones in the sample, over 11% were seen once. This entry comes from a study of beta chain features in type 1 diabetes. Whole-study findings and limits: Significant though moderate, a shortening of TCRB CDR3s appeared in all four CD4+ subsets of Type 1 diabetes patients.

The TCR comes from a man aged 18 to 35 with type 1 diabetes. The material sequenced was naive CD4+ T cells from blood.

CDR3 in amino acids: CAWRSLGYRSTDTQYF. For the CDR3, the DNA is TGTGCCTGGAGGTCGTTAGGCTACAGGAGCACAGATACGCAGTATTTT. This chain uses TRBV30 with TRBJ2-3; D perhaps matches TRBD1 (5 bases). Germline V gene lookup returns CDR1 GTSNPN and CDR2 SVGIG (reference sequence). V lost 3 bases and J 0 bases, leaving 16 bases between the germline ends. This CDR3 contains 16 residues.